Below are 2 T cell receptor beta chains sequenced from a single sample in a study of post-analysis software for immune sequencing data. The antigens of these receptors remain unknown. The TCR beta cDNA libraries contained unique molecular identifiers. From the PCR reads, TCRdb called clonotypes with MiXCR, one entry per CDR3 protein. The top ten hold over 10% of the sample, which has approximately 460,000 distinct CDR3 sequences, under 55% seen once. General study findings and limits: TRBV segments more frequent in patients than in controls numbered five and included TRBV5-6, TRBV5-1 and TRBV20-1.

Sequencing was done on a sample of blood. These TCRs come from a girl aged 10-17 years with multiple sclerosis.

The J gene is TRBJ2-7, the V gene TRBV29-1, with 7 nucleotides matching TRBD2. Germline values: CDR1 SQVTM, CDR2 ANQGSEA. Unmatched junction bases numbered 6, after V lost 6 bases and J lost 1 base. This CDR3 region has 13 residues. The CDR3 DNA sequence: TGCAGCGTCCATACTAGCGTGTCCTACGAGCAGTACTTC. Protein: CSVHTSVSYEQYF.

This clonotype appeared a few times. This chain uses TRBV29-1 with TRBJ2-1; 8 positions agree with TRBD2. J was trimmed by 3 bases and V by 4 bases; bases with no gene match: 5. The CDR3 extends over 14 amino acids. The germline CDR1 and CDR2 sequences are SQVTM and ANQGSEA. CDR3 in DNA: TGCAGCGTTGCACTAGCGGCTCGCTACAATGAGCAGTTCTTC. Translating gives CSVALAARYNEQFF.